These T cell receptor beta chains were read from a single sample in a study of blood T cell repertoires in COVID-19. Assay: immunoSEQ multiplex PCR; the TCRdb copy retains only in-frame clones and omits some. The sample has about 400,000 clones, over 85% seen once. Input material: PBMCs or T cells enriched from blood (not recorded which). These TCRs come from a woman in her twenties or thirties who had recovered from COVID-19. Both conserved end residues are part of each CDR3. The D gene is left open where the match is weak. The listing skips clone size in some rows; elsewhere it reads once, few, many or a size class.

J gene	clone size	D gene	V gene	CDR3 DNA	CDR3 protein
TRBJ2-7	-	-	TRBV11-2	TGTGCCAGCAGCGCCTCAGGCGGGCTCGGCGAGCAGTACTTC	CASSASGGLGEQYF
TRBJ2-7	-	-	TRBV18	TGTGCCAGCTCACCACCGAGTGGAGGAAGCTCCTACGAGCAGTACTTC	CASSPPSGGSSYEQYF
TRBJ2-1	-	-	TRBV10-2	TGCGCCAGCAGTGAGTTGGCGGGGAGGTACAATGAGCAGTTCTTC	CASSELAGRYNEQFF
TRBJ2-2	-	-	TRBV6-6	TGTGCCACCTCGTGGAGCACCGGGGAGCTGTTTTTT	CATSWSTGELFF
TRBJ1-5	-	-	TRBV28	TGTGCCAGCAGTCGGACAGATTATAGCAATCAGCCCCAGCATTTT	CASSRTDYSNQPQHF
TRBJ1-6	-	-	TRBV9	TGTGCCAGCAGCGTACAGGCAGGGTCGGATTCACCCCTCCACTTT	CASSVQAGSDSPLHF
TRBJ1-5	-	TRBD1	TRBV6-5	TGTGCCAGCAGGAGGACAGGGGACTTTAATCAGCCCCAGCATTTT	CASRRTGDFNQPQHF
TRBJ2-1	-	-	TRBV5-1	TGCGCCAGCAGCTTGCGTCCAGGGTTAGACTCCTACAATGAGCAGTTCTTC	CASSLRPGLDSYNEQFF
TRBJ1-1	-	-	TRBV28	TGTGCCAGCAGTTTACAGGGGTATGACACTGAAGCTTTCTTT	CASSLQGYDTEAFF
TRBJ2-5	once	TRBD2	TRBV7-9	TGTGCCAGCAGCTTCGCTAGCGGGAACCAAGAGACCCAGTACTTC	CASSFASGNQETQYF
TRBJ2-1	-	TRBD2	TRBV11-3	TGTGCCAGCAGCTTAGTACTAGCGGGGGGGCAAAATGAGCAGTTCTTC	CASSLVLAGGQNEQFF
TRBJ2-2	-	-	TRBV6-5	TGTGCCAGCAGTTACGAACGGGGGTCTGGGGAGCTGTTTTTT	CASSYERGSGELFF
TRBJ2-1	-	TRBD2	TRBV27	TGTGCCAGCAGTACTTCTCGGGGGTCGGGACTAGCGGGAGCCCAAAGGAACAATGAGCAGTTCTTC	CASSTSRGSGLAGAQRNNEQFF
TRBJ1-1	-	TRBD1	TRBV30	TGTGCCTGGGTGACAGGGGGCAGCGCTGAAGCTTTCTTT	CAWVTGGSAEAFF
TRBJ1-6	-	TRBD1	TRBV10-3	TGTGCCATCAGTGAGTTCCAGGGGGACAGATCACCCCTCCACTTT	CAISEFQGDRSPLHF
TRBJ2-4	-	TRBD1	TRBV7-2	TGTGCCAGCAGCTTAGATTCTCGGACAGGGTTAGCCAAAAACATTCAGTACTTC	CASSLDSRTGLAKNIQYF
TRBJ1-2	-	-	TRBV7-9	TGTGCCAGCAGCTTAAATGCGGGAGATTACTATGGCTACACCTTC	CASSLNAGDYYGYTF
TRBJ1-5	-	TRBD1	TRBV28	TGTGCCAGCAGTTCGGGACAGATGAATCAGCCCCAGCATTTT	CASSSGQMNQPQHF